The entry below describes one T cell receptor (beta chain). PCR was performed a second time for about 7 to 12 cycles using a sample-barcoded 5' primer and a J-beta primer mix. TCRdb re-called the 5' RACE reads through MiXCR, storing one row per CDR3 protein. The sample holds around 520,000 distinct CDR3 sequences, over 25% seen once. These data originate in a study of blood T cells in healthy people across ages. These data also formed part of another study, on T cells of mothers and their children. This second study notes: Among related mother-child pairs, overlap was slightly higher than in unrelated pairs, though not significantly.

The receptor's source is a boy aged 2 to 10 in good health. The sequencing input was blood.

CDR3 coding DNA: TGTGCCAGCAGCCCAAACCACCAAGAGACCCAGTACTTC. It translates to CASSPNHQETQYF. The chain is built from TRBV27 and TRBJ2-5; no clear D. The CDR3 has 13 residues. Germline loops: CDR1 MNHEY, CDR2 SMNVEV (reference sequence). V lost 6 bases to trimming and J lost 0 bases, with 8 bases between them.